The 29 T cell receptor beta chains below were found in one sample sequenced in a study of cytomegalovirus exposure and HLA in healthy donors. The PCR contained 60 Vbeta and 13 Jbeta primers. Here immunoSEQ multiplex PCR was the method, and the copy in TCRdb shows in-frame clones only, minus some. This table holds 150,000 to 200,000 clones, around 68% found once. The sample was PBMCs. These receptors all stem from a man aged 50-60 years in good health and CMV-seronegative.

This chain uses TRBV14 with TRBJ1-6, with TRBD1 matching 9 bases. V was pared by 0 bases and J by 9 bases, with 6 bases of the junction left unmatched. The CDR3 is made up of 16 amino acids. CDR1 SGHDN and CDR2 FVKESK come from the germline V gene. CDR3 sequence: CASSQDAGQGVSPLHF. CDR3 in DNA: TGTGCCAGCAGCCAAGATGCGGGACAGGGAGTTTCACCCCTCCACTTT.

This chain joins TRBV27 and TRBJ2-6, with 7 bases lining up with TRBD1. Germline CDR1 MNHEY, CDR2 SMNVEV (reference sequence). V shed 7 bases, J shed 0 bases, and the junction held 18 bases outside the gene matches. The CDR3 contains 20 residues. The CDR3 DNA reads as TGTGCCAGCAAAGAACAGGGGCTTCGGCCCGGCGTCTCTGGGGCCAACGTCCTGACTTTC. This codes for CASKEQGLRPGVSGANVLTF.

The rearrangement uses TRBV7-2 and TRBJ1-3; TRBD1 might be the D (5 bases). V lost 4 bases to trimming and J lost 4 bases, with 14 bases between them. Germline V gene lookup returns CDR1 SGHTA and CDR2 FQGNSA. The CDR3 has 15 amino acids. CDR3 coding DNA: TGTGCCAGCAGCTGGAACCGTCGGGGGGGAAACACCATATATTTT. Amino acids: CASSWNRRGGNTIYF.

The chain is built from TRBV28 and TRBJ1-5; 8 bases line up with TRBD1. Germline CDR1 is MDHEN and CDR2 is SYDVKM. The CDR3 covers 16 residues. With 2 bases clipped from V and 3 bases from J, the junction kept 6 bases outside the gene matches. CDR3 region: CASSLTGQGHNQPQHF. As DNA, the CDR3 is TGTGCCAGCAGTTTAACCGGACAGGGCCACAATCAGCCCCAGCATTTT.

Here the CDR3 reads CASSSRTGGSGGYGYTF. In DNA form, the CDR3 reads TGCGCCAGCAGCTCTAGGACAGGGGGCTCAGGGGGCTATGGCTACACCTTC. This chain joins TRBV5-1 and TRBJ1-2, with 11 nucleotides matching TRBD1. After removal of 3 bases from V and 4 bases from J, the junction contained 11 bases not matched to a gene. Germline CDR1 is SGHRS and CDR2 is YFSETQ. CDR3 length: 17 amino acids.

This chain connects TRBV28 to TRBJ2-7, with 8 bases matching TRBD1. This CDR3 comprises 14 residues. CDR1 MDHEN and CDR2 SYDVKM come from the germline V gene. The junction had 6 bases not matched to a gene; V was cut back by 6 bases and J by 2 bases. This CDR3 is CASRTGGITYEQYF. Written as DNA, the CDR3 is TGTGCCAGCAGAACAGGGGGAATTACCTACGAGCAGTACTTC.

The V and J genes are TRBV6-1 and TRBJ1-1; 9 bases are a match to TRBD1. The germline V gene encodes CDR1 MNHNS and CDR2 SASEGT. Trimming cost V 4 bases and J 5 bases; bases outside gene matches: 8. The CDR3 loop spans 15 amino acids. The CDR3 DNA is TGTGCCAGCAGTGCGTACAGGGGGCCTCTGACTGAAGCTTTCTTT. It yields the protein CASSAYRGPLTEAFF.

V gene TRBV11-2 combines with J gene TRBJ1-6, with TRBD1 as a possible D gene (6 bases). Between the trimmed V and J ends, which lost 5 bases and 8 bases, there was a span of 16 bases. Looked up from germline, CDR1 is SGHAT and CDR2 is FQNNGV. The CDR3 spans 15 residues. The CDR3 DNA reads TGTGCCAGCAGCGTTTACCGGGACACCGATTCACCCCTCCACTTT. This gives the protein CASSVYRDTDSPLHF.

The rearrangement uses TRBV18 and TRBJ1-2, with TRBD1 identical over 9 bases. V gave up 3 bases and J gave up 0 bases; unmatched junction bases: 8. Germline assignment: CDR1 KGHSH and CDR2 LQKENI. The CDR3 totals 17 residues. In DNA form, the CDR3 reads TGTGCCAGCTCACCCGGGACAGGGATTGGAGCTAACTATGGCTACACCTTC. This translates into CASSPGTGIGANYGYTF.

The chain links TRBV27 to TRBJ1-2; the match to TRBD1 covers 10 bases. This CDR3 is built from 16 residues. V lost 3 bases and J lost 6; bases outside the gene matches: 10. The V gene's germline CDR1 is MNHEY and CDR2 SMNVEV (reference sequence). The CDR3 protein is CASSFIDRGQRNGYTF. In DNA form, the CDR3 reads TGTGCCAGCAGTTTCATCGACAGGGGGCAGCGGAATGGCTACACCTTC.

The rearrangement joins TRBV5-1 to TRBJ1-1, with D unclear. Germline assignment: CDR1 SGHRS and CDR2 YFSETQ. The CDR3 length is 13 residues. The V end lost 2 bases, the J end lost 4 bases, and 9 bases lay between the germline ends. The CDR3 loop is CASSFAGGTEAFF. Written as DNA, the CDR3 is TGCGCCAGCAGCTTTGCAGGTGGCACTGAAGCTTTCTTT.

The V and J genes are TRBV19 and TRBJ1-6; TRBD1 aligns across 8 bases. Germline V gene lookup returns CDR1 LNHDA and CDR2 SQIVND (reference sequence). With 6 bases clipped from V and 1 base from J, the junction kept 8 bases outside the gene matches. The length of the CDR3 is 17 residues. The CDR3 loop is CASRVTGGNSYNSPLHF. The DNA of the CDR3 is TGTGCCAGTAGGGTTACAGGGGGAAATTCCTATAATTCACCCCTCCACTTT.

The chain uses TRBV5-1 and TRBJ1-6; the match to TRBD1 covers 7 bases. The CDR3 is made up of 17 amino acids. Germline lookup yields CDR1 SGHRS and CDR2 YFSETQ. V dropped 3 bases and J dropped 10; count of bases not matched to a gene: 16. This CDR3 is CASSSGQRGLLESPLHF. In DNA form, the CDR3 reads TGCGCCAGCAGCTCGGGACAGAGGGGATTACTAGAGTCACCCCTCCACTTT.

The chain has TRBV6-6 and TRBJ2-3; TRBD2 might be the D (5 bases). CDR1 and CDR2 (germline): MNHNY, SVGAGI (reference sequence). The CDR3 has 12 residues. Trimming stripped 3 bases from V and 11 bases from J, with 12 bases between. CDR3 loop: CASSYRTSKQYF. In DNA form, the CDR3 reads TGTGCCAGCAGTTATCGGACTTCAAAGCAGTATTTT.

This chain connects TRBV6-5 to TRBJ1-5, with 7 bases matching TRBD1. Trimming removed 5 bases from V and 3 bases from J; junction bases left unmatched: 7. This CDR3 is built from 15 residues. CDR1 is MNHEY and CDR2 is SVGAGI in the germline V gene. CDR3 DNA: TGTGCCAGCAGTCACAGGGGAATAGACAATCAGCCCCAGCATTTT. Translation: CASSHRGIDNQPQHF.

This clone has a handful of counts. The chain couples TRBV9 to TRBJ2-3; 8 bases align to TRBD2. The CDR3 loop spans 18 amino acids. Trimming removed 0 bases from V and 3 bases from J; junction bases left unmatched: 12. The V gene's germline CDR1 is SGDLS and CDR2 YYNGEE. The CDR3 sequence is CASSVGRGGYFRTDTQYF. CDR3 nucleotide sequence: TGTGCCAGCAGCGTAGGCCGGGGGGGATATTTTCGGACAGATACGCAGTATTTT.

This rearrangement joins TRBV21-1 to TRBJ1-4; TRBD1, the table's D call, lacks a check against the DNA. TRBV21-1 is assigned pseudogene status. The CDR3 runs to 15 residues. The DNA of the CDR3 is TGTGCCAGCAGCCCCAGGACAGGGTTAAGGGAAAAACTGTTTTTT. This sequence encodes CASSPRTGLREKLFF.

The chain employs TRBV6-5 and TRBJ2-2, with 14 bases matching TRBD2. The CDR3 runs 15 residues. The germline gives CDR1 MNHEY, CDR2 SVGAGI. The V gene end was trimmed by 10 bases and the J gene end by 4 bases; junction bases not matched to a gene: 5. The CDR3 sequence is CATRTSGGITGELFF. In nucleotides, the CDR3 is TGTGCCACCCGGACTAGCGGGGGGATCACCGGGGAGCTGTTTTTT.

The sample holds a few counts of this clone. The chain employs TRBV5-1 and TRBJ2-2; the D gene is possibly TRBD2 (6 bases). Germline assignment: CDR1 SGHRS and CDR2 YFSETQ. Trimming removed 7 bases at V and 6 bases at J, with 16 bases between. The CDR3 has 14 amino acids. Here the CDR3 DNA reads TGCGCCAGCTTCGGGACTGAACTGTCCGGGGAGCTGTTTTTT. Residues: CASFGTELSGELFF.

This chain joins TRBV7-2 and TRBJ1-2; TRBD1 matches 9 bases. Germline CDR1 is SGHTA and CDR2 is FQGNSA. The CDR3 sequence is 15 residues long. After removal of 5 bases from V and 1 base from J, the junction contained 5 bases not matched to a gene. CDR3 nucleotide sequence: TGTGCCAGCAGCCTCCGGACAGGGGATAACTATGGCTACACCTTC. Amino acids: CASSLRTGDNYGYTF.

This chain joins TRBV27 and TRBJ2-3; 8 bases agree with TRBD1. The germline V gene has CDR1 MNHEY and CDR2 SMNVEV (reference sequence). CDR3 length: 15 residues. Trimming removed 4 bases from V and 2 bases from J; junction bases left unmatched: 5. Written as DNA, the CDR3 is TGTGCCAGCAGTTGGACAGGGTTAATCACAGATACGCAGTATTTT. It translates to CASSWTGLITDTQYF.

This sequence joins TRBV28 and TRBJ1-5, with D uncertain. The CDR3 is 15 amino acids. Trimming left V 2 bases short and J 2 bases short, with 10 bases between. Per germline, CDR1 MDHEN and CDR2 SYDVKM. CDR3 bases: TGTGCCAGCAGTTTAAGGAGAACCGGCAATCAGCCCCAGCATTTT. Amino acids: CASSLRRTGNQPQHF.

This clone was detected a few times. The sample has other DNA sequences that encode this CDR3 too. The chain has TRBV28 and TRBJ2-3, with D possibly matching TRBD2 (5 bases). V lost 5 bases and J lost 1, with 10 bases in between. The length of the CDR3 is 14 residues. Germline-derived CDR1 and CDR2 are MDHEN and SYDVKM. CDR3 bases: TGTGCCAGCAGTCTAACTAGTGGCACAGATACGCAGTATTTT. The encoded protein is CASSLTSGTDTQYF.

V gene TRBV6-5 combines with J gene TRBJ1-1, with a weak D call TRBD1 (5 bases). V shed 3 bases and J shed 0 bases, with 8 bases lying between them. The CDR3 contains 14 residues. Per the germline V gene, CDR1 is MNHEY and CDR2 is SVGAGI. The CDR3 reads CASSYQGMNTEAFF. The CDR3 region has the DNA TGTGCCAGCAGTTATCAGGGAATGAACACTGAAGCTTTCTTT.

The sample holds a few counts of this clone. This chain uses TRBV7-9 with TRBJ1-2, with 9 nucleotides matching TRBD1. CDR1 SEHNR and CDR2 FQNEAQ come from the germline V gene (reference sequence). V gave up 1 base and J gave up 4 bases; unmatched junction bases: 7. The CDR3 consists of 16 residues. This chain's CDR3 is CASSLDGDRGFYGYTF. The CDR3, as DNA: TGTGCCAGCAGCTTAGATGGAGACAGGGGGTTCTATGGCTACACCTTC. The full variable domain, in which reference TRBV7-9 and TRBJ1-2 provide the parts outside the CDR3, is DTGVSQNPRHKITKRGQNVTFRCDPISEHNRLYWYRQTLGQGPEFLTYFQNEAQLEKSRLLSDRFSAERPKGSFSTLEIQRTEQGDSAMYLCASSLDGDRGFYGYTFGSGTRLTVV.

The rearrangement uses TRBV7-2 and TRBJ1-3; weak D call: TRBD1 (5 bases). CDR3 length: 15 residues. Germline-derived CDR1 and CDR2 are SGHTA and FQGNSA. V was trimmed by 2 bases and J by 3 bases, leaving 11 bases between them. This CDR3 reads CASSLMQGGGNTIYF. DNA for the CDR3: TGTGCCAGCAGCTTAATGCAGGGAGGTGGAAACACCATATATTTT.

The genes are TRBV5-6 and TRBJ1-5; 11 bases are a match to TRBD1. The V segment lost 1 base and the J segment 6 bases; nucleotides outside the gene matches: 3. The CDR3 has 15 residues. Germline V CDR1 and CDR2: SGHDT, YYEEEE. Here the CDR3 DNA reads TGTGCCAGCAGCTTGTCGGGACAGGGGGTTCAGCCCCAGCATTTT. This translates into CASSLSGQGVQPQHF.

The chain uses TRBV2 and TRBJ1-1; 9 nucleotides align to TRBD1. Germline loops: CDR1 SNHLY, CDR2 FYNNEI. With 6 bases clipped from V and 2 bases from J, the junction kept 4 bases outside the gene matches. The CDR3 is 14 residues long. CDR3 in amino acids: CASSVQGANTEAFF. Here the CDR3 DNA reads TGTGCCAGCAGCGTACAGGGGGCTAACACTGAAGCTTTCTTT. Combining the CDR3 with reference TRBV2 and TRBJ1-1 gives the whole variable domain EPEVTQTPSHQVTQMGQEVILRCVPISNHLYFYWYRQILGQKVEFLVSFYNNEISEKSEIFDDQFSVERPDGSNFTLKIRSTKLEDSAMYFCASSVQGANTEAFFGQGTRLTVV.

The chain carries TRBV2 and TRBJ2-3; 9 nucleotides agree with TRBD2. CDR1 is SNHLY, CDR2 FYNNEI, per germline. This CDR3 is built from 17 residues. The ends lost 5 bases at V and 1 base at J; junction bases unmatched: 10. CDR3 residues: CASSTKRLAGGTDTQYF. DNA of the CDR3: TGTGCCAGCAGTACAAAACGCTTAGCGGGGGGCACAGATACGCAGTATTTT. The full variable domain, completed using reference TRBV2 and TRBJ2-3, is EPEVTQTPSHQVTQMGQEVILRCVPISNHLYFYWYRQILGQKVEFLVSFYNNEISEKSEIFDDQFSVERPDGSNFTLKIRSTKLEDSAMYFCASSTKRLAGGTDTQYFGPGTRLTVL.